These 27 T cell receptor beta chains were all obtained from the same sample, sequenced in a study of blood T cell repertoires in COVID-19. Profiling relied on immunoSEQ multiplex PCR, and the TCRdb table lists in-frame clones only, not all of them. The data show approximately 400,000 clones, roughly 88% seen once. Sequences were obtained from peripheral blood. These receptors all come from a woman aged 45-65 years with COVID-19, enrolled during active disease.

In its sample, this clone was seen once. V gene TRBV4-1 combines with J gene TRBJ1-2, with a possible D match to TRBD1 (6 bases). V lost 0 bases and J 4 bases, leaving 15 bases between the germline ends. This CDR3 comprises 16 residues. Per germline, CDR1 MGHRA and CDR2 YSYEKL. The CDR3 DNA reads as TGCGCCAGCAGCCAAGATGAGTACAGGGATGGCTATGGCTACACCTTC. The encoded protein is CASSQDEYRDGYGYTF.

The V call is TRBV11-2, the J call TRBJ2-7, with TRBD1 matching 8 bases. The ends lost 0 bases at V and 9 bases at J; junction bases unmatched: 10. The CDR3 spans 15 residues. Germline lookup yields CDR1 SGHAT and CDR2 FQNNGV. DNA for the CDR3: TGTGCCAGCAGCTTAGAAGACCGTGGGACAGGCGGGCAGTACTTC. It is translated as CASSLEDRGTGGQYF.

V is TRBV10-3 and J is TRBJ1-2, with unresolved D. The CDR3 is 12 residues long. V was trimmed by 4 bases and J by 0 bases, leaving 3 bases between them. CDR1 is ENHRY and CDR2 is SYGVKD in the germline V gene. In DNA, the CDR3 is TGTGCCATCAGTGCAGCTAACTATGGCTACACCTTC. Protein product: CAISAANYGYTF.

This chain links TRBV7-9 with TRBJ1-1; D gene ambiguous. The CDR3 loop spans 11 amino acids. The germline V and J ends were trimmed by 6 bases and 7 bases, with 9 bases remaining between them. CDR1 is SEHNR, CDR2 FQNEAQ, per germline (reference sequence). The CDR3 bases are TGTGCCAGCAGTTCGGACTTTGAAGCTTTCTTT. This translates into CASSSDFEAFF.

This clone was seen just once. The chain has TRBV30 and TRBJ1-2; a possible D gene is TRBD1 (6 bases). The CDR3 is 15 residues long. The V and J ends lost 2 bases and 2 bases respectively, with 15 bases between them. Germline values: CDR1 GTSNPN, CDR2 SVGIG (reference sequence). The CDR3, as DNA: TGTGCCTGGAGTCTAGGGGGAACGGGAAACTATGGCTACACCTTC. This codes for CAWSLGGTGNYGYTF.

The chain carries TRBV30 and TRBJ2-7; 9 bases align to TRBD1. Germline V gives CDR1 GTSNPN, CDR2 SVGIG (reference sequence). Trimming cost V 4 bases and J 6 bases; bases outside gene matches: 16. This CDR3 region has 16 residues. The CDR3 protein is CAWTRHPGQGGSEQYF. The CDR3 DNA is TGTGCCTGGACTCGACACCCGGGACAGGGTGGAAGCGAGCAGTACTTC.

The CDR3 coding sequence is TGTGCCAGCAGCCACCTTCCCACCGGGGAGCTGTTTTTT. Protein product: CASSHLPTGELFF. The chain is built from TRBV4-2 and TRBJ2-2; D is undetermined. CDR1 is LGHNA, CDR2 YNFKEQ, per germline. The CDR3 totals 13 residues. Trimming took 3 bases from V and 4 from J, leaving 6 bases between them.

This clone was detected once. The V call is TRBV5-4, the J call TRBJ1-2; 8 positions agree with TRBD1. With V trimmed by 0 bases and J by 8 bases, 3 bases remained unmatched. The CDR3 sequence is 13 residues long. Germline V gene sequence: CDR1 SGHNT, CDR2 YYREEE (reference sequence). In nucleotides, the CDR3 is TGTGCCAGCAGCTTGGGGACAGGGTGGGGCTACACCTTC. Amino acid sequence: CASSLGTGWGYTF. The variable domain in full, completed from reference TRBV5-4 and TRBJ1-2, reads ETGVTQSPTHLIKTRGQQVTLRCSSQSGHNTVSWYQQALGQGPQFIFQYYREEENGRGNFPPRFSGLQFPNYSSELNVNALELDDSALYLCASSLGTGWGYTFGSGTRLTVV.

The chain links TRBV19 to TRBJ1-1, with D perhaps matching TRBD1 (5 bases). V was shortened by 5 bases and J by 3 bases, with 13 bases between the two germline ends. The CDR3 runs to 14 residues. The germline V gene encodes CDR1 LNHDA and CDR2 SQIVND (reference sequence). The CDR3 DNA sequence: TGTGCCAGTAGTGTCCAGGGCGCGGACACTGAAGCTTTCTTT. It codes for CASSVQGADTEAFF. Supplemented by reference TRBV19 and TRBJ1-1, the full variable domain reads DGGITQSPKYLFRKEGQNVTLSCEQNLNHDAMYWYRQDPGQGLRLIYYSQIVNDFQKGDIAEGYSVSREKKESFPLTVTSAQKNPTAFYLCASSVQGADTEAFFGQGTRLTVV.

The chain combines TRBV3-1 (or the pseudogene TRBV3-2) with TRBJ1-1, with a weak D call TRBD1 (5 bases). The V gene lost 7 bases and the J gene lost 3 bases, with 15 bases spanning the gap. CDR3 length: 14 residues. The germline V gene has CDR1 LGHDT and CDR2 YNNKEL (reference sequence). For the CDR3, the DNA is TGTGCCAGCATCAAACGGGCGGGGGACACTGAAGCTTTCTTT. Encoded protein: CASIKRAGDTEAFF.

In its sample, this clone was seen once. This chain connects TRBV5-4 to TRBJ1-6, with D unresolved. This CDR3 is built from 14 residues. V dropped 4 bases and J dropped 8 bases, with 13 bases sitting between them. CDR1 is SGHNT, CDR2 YYREEE, per germline (reference sequence). Written as DNA, the CDR3 is TGTGCCAGCAGCGCCGGGAGTTCCTATTCACCCCTCCACTTT. This codes for CASSAGSSYSPLHF.

This clone was observed once. This sequence joins TRBV12-3 or TRBV12-4 and TRBJ1-2; no clear D gene. Trimming took 3 bases from V and 4 from J, leaving 9 bases between them. CDR3 size: 13 residues. The chain's CDR3 is CASSFWESYGYTF. DNA for the CDR3: TGTGCCAGCAGTTTTTGGGAGTCCTATGGCTACACCTTC.

The genes are TRBV2 and TRBJ1-4, with D uncertain. Trimming took 10 bases from V and 3 from J, leaving 9 bases between them. The V gene's germline CDR1 is SNHLY and CDR2 FYNNEI. CDR3 length: 12 residues. CDR3 sequence (DNA): TGTGCCACGGCACAGCCTAATGAAAAACTGTTTTTT. Residues: CATAQPNEKLFF.

This clone was recorded a few times. The chain has TRBV12-3 or TRBV12-4 and TRBJ1-5, with TRBD1 matching 7 bases. V shed 3 bases, J shed 6 bases, and the junction held 2 bases outside the gene matches. The CDR3 is 13 residues long. The CDR3 is CASSLDRIQPQHF. The CDR3 DNA reads as TGTGCCAGCAGTTTGGACAGGATTCAGCCCCAGCATTTT.

The V and J genes are TRBV20-1 and TRBJ1-5; 7 bases are shared with TRBD1. The CDR3 extends over 18 amino acids. Looked up from germline, CDR1 is DFQATT and CDR2 is SNEGSKA (reference sequence). V lost 3 bases to trimming and J lost 1 base; unmatched junction nucleotides: 15. This CDR3 is CSASQFTGAGMSNQPQHF. The CDR3 bases are TGCAGTGCTAGTCAATTTACAGGGGCAGGGATGAGCAATCAGCCCCAGCATTTT.

V and J are TRBV7-3 and TRBJ2-1, with D maybe TRBD1 (6 bases). The CDR3 covers 14 residues. Per the germline V gene, CDR1 is SGHTA and CDR2 is FQGTGA. The V gene lost 5 bases and the J gene lost 1 base, with 9 bases spanning the gap. The CDR3 region has the DNA TGTGCCAGCAGCGTGGACAGTTCCTACAATGAGCAGTTCTTC. Translation: CASSVDSSYNEQFF.

The chain links TRBV6-5 to TRBJ1-6; the match to TRBD1 covers 7 bases. The CDR3 sequence is 15 residues long. With V trimmed by 0 bases and J by 9 bases, 5 bases remained unmatched. From germline, CDR1 is MNHEY and CDR2 SVGAGI. CDR3 DNA: TGTGCCAGCAGTTACTCGACAGGGACGAGTTCACCCCTCCACTTT. The encoded protein is CASSYSTGTSSPLHF.

This chain links TRBV24-1 with TRBJ2-2; 9 bases agree with TRBD1. V shed 6 bases and J 8 bases; nucleotides not matched to a gene: 12. CDR3 length equals 16 residues. CDR1 is KGHDR and CDR2 is SFDVKD in the germline V gene. CDR3 DNA: TGTGCCACCAGTCCCCGGGACAGGGAACCGAGGGGGGAGCTGTTTTTT. Protein sequence: CATSPRDREPRGELFF.

The rearrangement uses TRBV19 and TRBJ2-3, with 9 positions matching TRBD2. The germline V gene encodes CDR1 LNHDA and CDR2 SQIVND (reference sequence). With V trimmed by 4 bases and J by 7 bases, 6 bases remained unmatched. The CDR3 totals 14 residues. CDR3 sequence (DNA): TGTGCCAGTAGTACCCGCGGGGGGGCAAATACGCAGTATTTT. It encodes CASSTRGGANTQYF. The full variable domain, rest sourced from reference TRBV19 and TRBJ2-3, is DGGITQSPKYLFRKEGQNVTLSCEQNLNHDAMYWYRQDPGQGLRLIYYSQIVNDFQKGDIAEGYSVSREKKESFPLTVTSAQKNPTAFYLCASSTRGGANTQYFGPGTRLTVL.

V usage is TRBV20-1 and J usage is TRBJ1-2, with no clear D. CDR3 size: 11 residues. Trimming removed 0 bases from V and 12 bases from J, with 11 bases in between. Germline V CDR1 and CDR2: DFQATT, SNEGSKA (reference sequence). CDR3 loop: CSARDLDKDTF. The DNA for the CDR3 is TGCAGTGCTAGAGATTTAGATAAAGACACCTTC.

The chain employs TRBV9 and TRBJ1-2; D not certain. Germline V gene lookup returns CDR1 SGDLS and CDR2 YYNGEE. Trimming left V 1 base short and J 5 bases short, with 12 bases between. This CDR3 spans 14 amino acids. The CDR3, as DNA: TGTGCCAGCAGCGTACACAGTCAGAGTTATGGCTACACCTTC. Protein: CASSVHSQSYGYTF.

The chain uses TRBV5-4 and TRBJ2-7; D might be TRBD1 (6 bases). CDR3 size: 14 residues. V lost 0 bases and J 5 bases, leaving 12 bases between the germline ends. From germline, CDR1 is SGHNT and CDR2 YYREEE (reference sequence). The chain's CDR3 is CASSLDTGIHEQYF. The DNA of the CDR3 is TGTGCCAGCAGCTTGGACACAGGGATCCACGAGCAGTACTTC.

V usage is TRBV10-3 and J usage is TRBJ1-2, with TRBD1 identical over 10 bases. Germline assignment: CDR1 ENHRY and CDR2 SYGVKD. Trimming removed 8 bases from V and 8 bases from J; junction bases left unmatched: 8. The CDR3 runs to 13 residues. CDR3 DNA sequence: TGTGCCATCCACGACGGACAGGGGGGAGGCTACACCTTC. It yields the protein CAIHDGQGGGYTF.

The CDR3: CASRPDSYNQPQHF. CDR3 bases: TGTGCCAGCAGACCGGACAGCTACAATCAGCCCCAGCATTTT. V usage is TRBV6-6 and J usage is TRBJ1-5; D is perhaps TRBD1 (6 bases). V shed 6 bases and J shed 3 bases, with 12 bases lying between them. The germline gives CDR1 MNHNY, CDR2 SVGAGI (reference sequence). This CDR3 region has 14 residues.

The chain couples TRBV5-4 to TRBJ1-6; tentative D call: TRBD1 (5 bases). Deletions cut 4 bases from V and 6 bases from J, with 20 bases between. CDR1 and CDR2 from the germline V gene are SGHNT and YYREEE (reference sequence). The CDR3 extends over 17 amino acids. CDR3 bases: TGTGCCAGCAGCCGCCCCGGAACAGGACCGACTAATTCACCCCTCCACTTT. Amino acids: CASSRPGTGPTNSPLHF.

The chain recombines TRBV5-4 with TRBJ2-7; 10 bases agree with TRBD1. The CDR3 covers 15 residues. The J segment lost 2 bases and the V segment lost 7 bases, leaving 9 bases of the junction unmatched. Per the germline V gene, CDR1 is SGHNT and CDR2 is YYREEE (reference sequence). The CDR3: CASQPGQGRTYEQYF. Here the CDR3 DNA reads TGTGCCAGCCAGCCGGGACAGGGGCGGACCTACGAGCAGTACTTC. The full variable domain, completed using reference TRBV5-4 and TRBJ2-7, is ETGVTQSPTHLIKTRGQQVTLRCSSQSGHNTVSWYQQALGQGPQFIFQYYREEENGRGNFPPRFSGLQFPNYSSELNVNALELDDSALYLCASQPGQGRTYEQYFGPGTRLTVT.

Regarding this clone: Other DNA sequences of this sample code for an identical CDR3. The genes are TRBV19 and TRBJ1-1; weak D call: TRBD1 (6 bases). The CDR3 spans 13 residues. Per germline, CDR1 LNHDA and CDR2 SQIVND (reference sequence). Trimming stripped 4 bases from V and 1 base from J, with 7 bases between. The CDR3 nucleotides are TGTGCCAGTAGTACGACAGGGAACACTGAAGCTTTCTTT. Protein product: CASSTTGNTEAFF.